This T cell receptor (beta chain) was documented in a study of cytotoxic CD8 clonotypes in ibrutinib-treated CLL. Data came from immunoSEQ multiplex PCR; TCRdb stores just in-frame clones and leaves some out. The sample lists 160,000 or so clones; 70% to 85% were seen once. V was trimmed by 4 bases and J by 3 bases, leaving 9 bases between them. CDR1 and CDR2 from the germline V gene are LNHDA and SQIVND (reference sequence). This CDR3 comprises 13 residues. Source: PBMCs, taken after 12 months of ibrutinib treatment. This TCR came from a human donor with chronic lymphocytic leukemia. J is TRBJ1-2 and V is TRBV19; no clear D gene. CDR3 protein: CASSTAPYYGYTF. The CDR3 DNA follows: TGTGCCAGTAGTACCGCGCCCTACTATGGCTACACCTTC.